The source of this T cell receptor (beta chain) is a study of cytomegalovirus exposure and HLA in healthy donors. Study information: Of all 400 or so donors who were genotyped, roughly 81% belonged to the Caucasian-associated ancestry cluster. Study observations and caveats: A later analysis reported that several of the most significant clusters appeared to be linked to common viral pathogens, among them Epstein-Barr virus. Most TCR sequences were uncommon, yet certain public TCRs appeared in many donors.

The PCR used 60 Vbeta and 13 Jbeta primers. Clones were read by immunoSEQ multiplex PCR, and TCRdb kept only the in-frame ones, dropping some. The sample has over 150,000 clones; 85% are singletons. Points on this clone: Its antigen is currently unknown.

CDR1 is KGHSH and CDR2 is LQKENI in the germline V gene. The CDR3 is 16 residues long. V shed 5 bases, J shed 8 bases, and the junction held 12 bases outside the gene matches. The sequenced sample was PBMCs. This sequence was found in a boy between 2 and 10 years old in good health and CMV-seronegative. The chain combines TRBV18 with TRBJ1-2; 12 bases agree with TRBD1. CDR3: CASSAAGTGGSIGYTF. The CDR3 DNA is TGTGCCAGCTCAGCGGCCGGGACAGGGGGCTCTATAGGCTACACCTTC.